Listed below are T cell receptor beta chains from one sample, sequenced in a study of OX40 agonist ivuxolimab in advanced cancers. Repertoires were generated with immunoSEQ multiplex PCR, while TCRdb's copy carries only in-frame clones and drops some. In the table there are under 95,000 clones, under 95% of which are singletons. Sequences were derived from CD4+ or CD8+ T cells sorted from blood, sampled in a trial of the OX40 agonist ivuxolimab. The receptor set was obtained from an adult with an advanced solid tumor such as melanoma, head and neck, liver or kidney cancer. CDR3s include the opening cysteine and the closing phenylalanine or tryptophan.

J: TRBJ2-5
length: 11
V: TRBV27
CDR3: CASRTEETQYF

J: TRBJ2-1
length: 15
V: TRBV5-6
CDR3: CASSLARATYNEQFF

J: TRBJ2-1
length: 16
V: TRBV6-6
CDR3: CASSYPLREGQGEQFF

J: TRBJ2-4
length: 17
V: TRBV5-1
CDR3: CASSWRPSGSGENIQYF

J: TRBJ1-5
length: 13
V: TRBV10-3
CDR3: CAIQGASNQPQHF

J: TRBJ2-5
length: 13
V: TRBV14
CDR3: CASSQDTAGTQYF

J: TRBJ1-5
length: 15
V: TRBV15
CDR3: CATSRERGGGQPQHF

J: TRBJ2-3
length: 17
V: TRBV4-1
CDR3: CASSQTTPGQGTDTQYF

J: TRBJ2-1
length: 15
V: TRBV5-6
CDR3: CASSVAGTSINEQFF

J: TRBJ2-3
length: 17
V: TRBV19
CDR3: CASSTPGHIPSTDTQYF

J: TRBJ2-5
length: 15
V: TRBV28
CDR3: CASSPWGLGGETQYF

J: TRBJ2-1
length: 15
V: TRBV19
CDR3: CASSIGTGGGDEQFF

J: TRBJ1-5
length: 12
V: TRBV29-1
CDR3: CSVSTSNQPQHF

J: TRBJ1-4
length: 10
V: TRBV29-1
CDR3: CSVWGEKLFF

J: TRBJ1-5
length: 15
V: TRBV6-4
CDR3: CASSAQGGAGQPQHF

J: TRBJ2-1
length: 14
V: TRBV13
CDR3: CASSGPSSYNEQFF

J: TRBJ1-6
length: 17
V: TRBV4-1
CDR3: CASSQDWRTGAGSPLHF

J: TRBJ1-2
length: 14
V: TRBV2
CDR3: CASSERSDLYGYTF

J: TRBJ1-2
length: 13
V: TRBV7-2
CDR3: CASSTRDSYGYTF

J: TRBJ2-7
length: 14
V: TRBV27
CDR3: CASSSTGQAYEQYF

J: TRBJ2-7
length: 15
V: TRBV5-6
CDR3: CASSSEGTGFYEQYF

J: TRBJ2-2
length: 16
V: TRBV7-6
CDR3: CASSQGQGEHTGELFF

J: TRBJ2-1
length: 13
V: TRBV5-8
CDR3: CASIFDTSYEQFF

J: TRBJ2-5
length: 14
V: TRBV6-1
CDR3: CASRGQGVFETQYF

J: TRBJ2-7
length: 11
V: TRBV20-1
CDR3: CSASALYEQYF

J: TRBJ2-7
length: 13
V: TRBV4-1
CDR3: CAASSGRINEQYF

J: TRBJ2-7
length: 14
V: TRBV10-1
CDR3: CASSSEASSYEQYF

J: TRBJ2-3
length: 12
V: TRBV6-6
CDR3: CASGSGTDTQYF

J: TRBJ2-7
length: 13
V: TRBV11-2
CDR3: CASSLDPVDEQYF

J: TRBJ1-1
length: 14
V: TRBV27
CDR3: CASSLGRMNTEAFF

J: TRBJ2-7
length: 18
V: TRBV4-1
CDR3: CASSPGLAGVALSYEQYF

J: TRBJ2-7
length: 15
V: TRBV28
CDR3: CASSSTGQGLYEQYF

J: TRBJ2-3
length: 15
V: TRBV18
CDR3: CASSLRGRLADTQYF

J: TRBJ2-7
length: 15
V: TRBV7-9
CDR3: CASSSPSTSRYEQYF

J: TRBJ1-2
length: 16
V: TRBV10-3
CDR3: CAISESPPTDLYGYTF

J: TRBJ2-5
length: 15
V: TRBV5-4
CDR3: CASSPTSGRGETQYF

J: TRBJ2-7
length: 13
V: TRBV7-3
CDR3: CASSPTGGEEQYF

J: TRBJ1-5
length: 15
V: TRBV2
CDR3: CASSSGVFSNQPQHF

J: TRBJ2-5
length: 13
V: TRBV5-1
CDR3: CASMRENMETQYF